This TCR beta chain was found in a study of T cell responses to AZD1222 COVID-19 vaccine. The repertoire was sequenced with immunoSEQ multiplex PCR; TCRdb's copy has only in-frame clones and lacks some. The table records 100,000 to 150,000 clones, roughly 92% of them present only once. The V gene's germline CDR1 is LNHDA and CDR2 SQIVND (reference sequence). Deletions cut 0 bases from V and 5 bases from J, with 7 bases between. The CDR3 has 13 amino acids. With respect to this clone: The antigen remains unidentified.

Broader study findings: Two AZD1222 doses significantly raised spike-specific TCR breadth and depth over controls. Scientists sampled the repertoires only once the peak T cell response had passed.

This TCR came from an adult who received the AZD1222 COVID-19 vaccine. Specimen: peripheral blood, collected 28 days after the second AZD1222 dose. V usage is TRBV19 and J usage is TRBJ1-1, with a tentative D call TRBD1 (6 bases). For the CDR3, the DNA is TGTGCCAGTAGTATAGAAGGGGGGACTGAAGCTTTCTTT. This sequence encodes CASSIEGGTEAFF.